This TCR beta chain was identified in a study of neurological immune-mediated disorders. General study results and limits: Any association between clinical or MRI features and the multiple sclerosis repertoire cluster was absent.

Germline CDR1 MNHEY, CDR2 SMNVEV (reference sequence). The CDR3 runs to 16 residues. The trim removed 5 bases at V and 4 bases at J, leaving 11 bases unmatched. This clonotype appeared many times. The antigen is unknown. Via MiXCR, TCRdb re-called the 5' RACE reads, giving one row per CDR3 protein. The sample shows some 66,000 distinct CDR3 sequences, around 3.1% of them seen only once. The receptor was derived from a man in his forties with multiple sclerosis. Sequencing was performed on PBMCs. This rearrangement joins TRBV27 to TRBJ2-3, with 8 bases fitting TRBD1. The CDR3 DNA reads as TGTGCCAGCAGTCTTACGCTTGGACAGGGCCCAGATACGCAGTATTTT. It specifies CASSLTLGQGPDTQYF.